This T cell receptor (gamma chain) was identified in a study of Vδ1+ human thymocytes. Points from the study as a whole: Highly polyclonal TRG and TRD repertoires with Gaussian CDR3 length distributions appeared in thymus. Bulk repertoire data may be misinterpreted because of unexpected Vdelta2 sequences.

The CDR3 sequence is 13 residues long. The V gene's germline CDR1 is VTNTFY and CDR2 YDVSTARD (reference sequence). This clone was detected only a few times. Its antigen is still unknown. Germline is not matched at one junction end, which may reflect a read error. Sequences come from RNA converted to cDNA by reverse transcription. The CDR3 regions were amplified by multiplex PCR from V-gene primers to a constant-region primer. TCRdb re-called the multiplex PCR reads with CATT. The table shows 36,000 or so gamma-chain clones, with 20% to 25% occurring only once. V usage is TRGV3 and J usage is TRGJ1 or TRGJ2. The sample was Vdelta1+ gamma-delta thymocytes from the thymus. Subset meaning: FACS-sorted CD3+ TCRalphabeta- TCRVdelta1+ TCRVdelta2- thymocytes. This sequence originates from a girl younger than two who had congenital heart surgery. The CDR3 loop is CAAWDRWYYKKLF. The CDR3 DNA sequence: TGTGCCGCCTGGGACAGGTGGTATTATAAGAAACTCTTT.